Listed here is a single T cell receptor beta chain. Antigen: not known. Trimming took 5 bases from V and 13 from J, leaving 12 bases between them. Per germline, CDR1 SGHTA and CDR2 FQGNSA. CDR3 length: 12 residues. These data come from a study of T and B cells in COVID-19 patients. Regarding the study as a whole: At recovery TRB diversity and richness exceeded healthy donors, after highly clonal active COVID-19 repertoires.

TRB rearrangements were amplified by multiplex PCR with BIOMED2 TRB-A/B primers. Via MiXCR, TCRdb re-called the multiplex PCR reads, giving one row per CDR3 protein. The sample has over 8,000 distinct CDR3 sequences, roughly 35% seen once. TRB was amplified from about 260-540 ng of blood genomic DNA. The genes are TRBV7-2 and TRBJ1-6; D not resolved. The sample consisted of blood. This receptor was obtained from a human donor with active COVID-19. The CDR3 DNA sequence: TGTGCCAGCAGCCCCCCCGTCGCTCCCCTCCACTTT. It encodes CASSPPVAPLHF.